A single sample is the source of the 29 T cell receptor beta chains below, sequenced in a study of human T cells and chemical hapten exposure. TCRdb called the RACE reads again in MiXCR, with one record for every CDR3 protein. The repertoire holds roughly 190,000 distinct CDR3 sequences, about 22% seen once, with under 7.5% in the top ten. As to time point: patch test 1, 2 weeks after DPC sensitization. This sample's treatment: therapeutic diphenylcyclopropenone sensitization with weekly scalp DPC. Sequences were derived from whole blood, sampled in connection with sensitization to the hapten diphenylcyclopropenone (DPC). The source of these receptors is a woman in her forties or fifties with alopecia areata. Some clones in this sample may be carry-over from other donors' samples.

The chain couples TRBV25-1 to TRBJ2-5; D not resolved. Deletions cut 9 bases from V and 0 bases from J, with 8 bases between. The germline V gene encodes CDR1 MGHDK and CDR2 SYGVNS. This CDR3 has 12 amino acids. This CDR3 is CASKSHQETQYF. CDR3 nucleotides: TGTGCCAGTAAAAGCCACCAAGAGACCCAGTACTTC. The full variable domain, completed using reference TRBV25-1 and TRBJ2-5, is EADIYQTPRYLVIGTGKKITLECSQTMGHDKMYWYQQDPGMELHLIHYSYGVNSTEKGDLSSESTVSRIRTEHFPLTLESARPSHTSQYLCASKSHQETQYFGPGTRLLVL.

There are a few counts of this clonotype. The rearrangement joins TRBV12-3 or TRBV12-4 to TRBJ1-1, with D hard to call. The CDR3 runs to 14 residues. The germline V and J ends were trimmed by 6 bases and 0 bases, with 11 bases remaining between them. CDR3 bases: TGTGCCAGCAGCGAACGGGTTGTGAACACTGAAGCTTTCTTT. Translation gives CASSERVVNTEAFF.

The chain employs TRBV6-5 and TRBJ2-3; tentative D call: TRBD1 (6 bases). This CDR3 spans 15 amino acids. The germline V and J ends were trimmed by 5 bases and 3 bases, with 15 bases remaining between them. The germline CDR1 and CDR2 sequences are MNHEY and SVGAGI. This CDR3 is CASSDRPLTTDTQYF. The CDR3 bases are TGTGCCAGCAGTGACAGGCCACTAACTACAGATACGCAGTATTTT.

This clonotype was seen a handful of times. This rearrangement joins TRBV3-1 to TRBJ2-5; D is undetermined. The germline V gene encodes CDR1 LGHDT and CDR2 YNNKEL (reference sequence). V lost 0 bases to trimming and J lost 4 bases, with 6 bases between them. CDR3 length: 13 amino acids. CDR3 bases: TGTGCCAGCAGCCAAGATCGCGGAGAGACCCAGTACTTC. It is translated as CASSQDRGETQYF.

Points on this clonotype: One junction end does not reproduce the germline sequence, and a read error may be involved. The V gene is TRBV10-1, the J gene TRBJ2-5; D gene uncertain. This CDR3 is 13 amino acids long. Per the germline V gene, CDR1 is WNHNN and CDR2 is SYGVQD (reference sequence). This chain's CDR3 is CARSESLGETQYF. The CDR3, as DNA: TGCGCCCGCAGTGAGTCCTTGGGGGAGACCCAGTACTTC.

The J gene is TRBJ2-2, the V gene TRBV9; the D gene could be TRBD1 or TRBD2 (5 bases each). The CDR3 spans 15 residues. Between the trimmed V and J ends, which lost 0 bases and 6 bases, there was a span of 12 bases. Germline CDR1 reads SGDLS; CDR2 reads YYNGEE. The DNA for the CDR3 is TGTGCCAGCAGCGTAGCCGGGACCCCCCCCGGGGAGCTGTTTTTT. Residues: CASSVAGTPPGELFF.

This clonotype was recorded a few times. J is TRBJ1-1 and V is TRBV29-1, with D possibly TRBD1 on 6 matching bases. Trimming took off 4 bases at V and 0 bases at J, with 9 bases between the two ends. Germline CDR1 SQVTM, CDR2 ANQGSEA. CDR3 length: 13 residues. This CDR3 reads CSVGGGMNTEAFF. DNA of the CDR3: TGCAGCGTTGGGGGGGGCATGAACACTGAAGCTTTCTTT.

The chain is built from TRBV20-1 and TRBJ2-3, with 11 bases aligning to TRBD2. Looked up from germline, CDR1 is DFQATT and CDR2 is SNEGSKA (reference sequence). The CDR3 loop spans 17 amino acids. Germline trimming cut 1 base from V and 2 bases from J; bases unmatched to any gene: 8. The CDR3 region has the DNA TGCAGTGCTAGAGGTGGACGACTAGCGGGACCCACAGATACGCAGTATTTT. Translation gives CSARGGRLAGPTDTQYF.

This clonotype has just a few counts. The chain has TRBV14 and TRBJ2-2; D gene uncertain. The V gene's germline CDR1 is SGHDN and CDR2 FVKESK. The CDR3 consists of 14 residues. V lost 2 bases to trimming and J lost 5 bases, with 9 bases between them. The CDR3 coding sequence is TGTGCCAGCAGCCAAACACGGCTTACCGGGGAGCTGTTTTTT. Amino acids: CASSQTRLTGELFF.

This clonotype was observed many times. CDR3 sequence: CASSLHDTGELFF. The CDR3 DNA reads as TGTGCCAGCAGCTTACACGACACCGGGGAGCTGTTTTTT. The rearrangement joins TRBV7-7 to TRBJ2-2, with no clear D. Trimming took off 2 bases at V and 3 bases at J, with 4 bases between the two ends. Germline values: CDR1 SSHAT, CDR2 FNYEAQ (reference sequence). The CDR3 runs to 13 residues.

This clonotype was counted between two and nine times. The V gene is TRBV6-1, the J gene TRBJ2-2; 8 bases are a match to TRBD2. J lost 0 bases, V lost 4 bases, and 1 base had no gene match. Germline loops: CDR1 MNHNS, CDR2 SASEGT. The CDR3 contains 15 residues. CDR3 sequence reads: CASSVAGTNTGELFF. For the CDR3, the DNA is TGTGCCAGCAGTGTAGCGGGGACGAACACCGGGGAGCTGTTTTTT.

The genes are TRBV7-2 and TRBJ2-7; D unclear. V was clipped by 4 bases and J by 1 base, with 14 bases between them. The CDR3 is 15 amino acids. The V gene's germline CDR1 is SGHTA and CDR2 FQGNSA. CDR3 in amino acids: CASSSHGLNSYEQYF. The CDR3 region has the DNA TGTGCCAGCAGCTCCCACGGTCTTAATTCCTACGAGCAGTACTTC.

This clonotype was recorded only once. This chain uses TRBV18 with TRBJ2-7; 8 bases map to TRBD1. The CDR3 length is 15 residues. The V gene's germline CDR1 is KGHSH and CDR2 LQKENI. With V trimmed by 1 base and J by 7 bases, 9 bases remained unmatched. The chain's CDR3 is CASSPLWTGTAEQYF. In DNA, the CDR3 is TGTGCCAGCTCACCACTCTGGACAGGGACGGCGGAGCAGTACTTC.

This clonotype was observed a few times. V usage is TRBV12-3 or TRBV12-4 and J usage is TRBJ1-2; D is unresolved. CDR3 length equals 15 residues. V lost 1 base and J lost 8, with 17 bases in between. CDR3 residues: CASSLVAGSAVGYTF. The DNA of the CDR3 is TGTGCCAGCAGTTTAGTAGCAGGTTCCGCCGTGGGCTACACCTTC.

This clonotype came up a few times. V gene TRBV29-1 combines with J gene TRBJ2-1, with 11 positions matching TRBD2. This CDR3 is built from 14 residues. The V and J ends lost 5 bases and 10 bases, in that order; junction bases with no gene match: 10. The germline V gene has CDR1 SQVTM and CDR2 ANQGSEA. CDR3 protein: CSVQSSGRADEQFF. CDR3 DNA sequence: TGCAGCGTTCAGAGTAGCGGGAGGGCCGACGAGCAGTTCTTC.

The count of this clonotype is one. The chain uses TRBV12-3 or TRBV12-4 and TRBJ2-5, with 7 bases matching TRBD2. The V and J ends lost 5 bases and 5 bases, in that order; junction bases with no gene match: 8. The CDR3 has 14 amino acids. CDR3 amino acids: CASSAVGRMETQYF. CDR3 nucleotides: TGTGCCAGCAGTGCGGTCGGGAGGATGGAGACCCAGTACTTC.

This clonotype was seen a handful of times. CDR3 DNA sequence: TGTGCCAGCAGTTTACAGGGCCTTTACACTGAAGCTTTCTTT. The encoded protein is CASSLQGLYTEAFF. The gene calls are TRBV27 and TRBJ1-1; weak D call: TRBD1 (5 bases). The CDR3 runs 14 residues. The germline V gene encodes CDR1 MNHEY and CDR2 SMNVEV (reference sequence). Trimming took 2 bases from V and 3 from J, leaving 10 bases between them.

This clonotype was picked up a small number of times. The chain is built from TRBV7-2 and TRBJ2-7; TRBD2 matches at 7 bases. Germline V gene data show CDR1 as SGHTA and CDR2 as FQGNSA. V lost 5 bases to trimming and J lost 4 bases; unmatched junction nucleotides: 8. The CDR3 consists of 14 residues. The CDR3 coding sequence is TGTGCCAGCAGCCCCGGGGCGGGAGCTTACGAGCAGTACTTC. This sequence encodes CASSPGAGAYEQYF.

This clonotype has more than one count but fewer than ten. The rearrangement links TRBV18 to TRBJ2-3, with TRBD2 as a possible D gene (6 bases). Germline lookup yields CDR1 KGHSH and CDR2 LQKENI. Trimming shortened V by 6 bases and J by 1 base, and 14 bases separated the two germline ends. This CDR3 has 15 residues. The chain's CDR3 is CASSRSSGGTDTQYF. In nucleotides, the CDR3 is TGTGCCAGCTCCCGGAGTAGCGGAGGCACAGATACGCAGTATTTT.

The chain is built from TRBV29-1 and TRBJ1-1, with 9 bases that match TRBD1. Trimming cost V 3 bases and J 12 bases; bases outside gene matches: 5. The V gene's germline CDR1 is SQVTM and CDR2 ANQGSEA. The CDR3 is made up of 11 amino acids. Written as DNA, the CDR3 is TGCAGCGTTGACGGCGGGACAGGGCCTTTCTTT. Encoded protein: CSVDGGTGPFF.

The chain employs TRBV5-6 and TRBJ2-2; 7 bases map to TRBD1. The V and J ends lost 2 bases and 0 bases, in that order; junction bases with no gene match: 22. The CDR3 spans 22 residues. Germline assignment: CDR1 SGHDT and CDR2 YYEEEE. The CDR3 here is CASSFLPDRATNPTTNTGELFF. DNA for the CDR3: TGTGCCAGCAGCTTCCTCCCCGACAGGGCGACTAACCCCACAACGAACACCGGGGAGCTGTTTTTT. Variable domain in full (rest from reference TRBV5-6 and TRBJ2-2): DAGVTQSPTHLIKTRGQQVTLRCSPKSGHDTVSWYQQALGQGPQFIFQYYEEEERQRGNFPDRFSGHQFPNYSSELNVNALLLGDSALYLCASSFLPDRATNPTTNTGELFFGEGSRLTVL.

This clonotype turned up a few times. The CDR3 spells CSVAQGYDEQYF. CDR3 DNA: TGCAGCGTTGCCCAGGGGTATGACGAGCAGTACTTC. The rearrangement uses TRBV29-1 and TRBJ2-7; D may be TRBD1 (6 bases). The CDR3 has 12 residues. Per the germline V gene, CDR1 is SQVTM and CDR2 is ANQGSEA. V was shortened by 4 bases and J by 5 bases, with 12 bases between the two germline ends.

The V call is TRBV20-1, the J call TRBJ2-1; 14 bases are a match to TRBD2. This CDR3 contains 16 residues. Trimming took 5 bases from V and 8 from J; bases not matched to a gene: 11. Germline-derived CDR1 and CDR2 are DFQATT and SNEGSKA (reference sequence). CDR3 nucleotide sequence: TGCAGTGCTTCTCGCCCCGGGACTAGCGGGAGCCATGAGCAGTTCTTC. Translation gives CSASRPGTSGSHEQFF.

The chain links TRBV4-3 to TRBJ2-1; 12 bases are a match to TRBD2. The CDR3 is 16 residues long. CDR1 is LGHNA, CDR2 YSLEER, per germline. The junction had 7 bases not matched to a gene; V was cut back by 4 bases and J by 6 bases. CDR3 sequence reads: CASSPRTSGNPNEQFF. The CDR3 DNA sequence: TGCGCCAGCAGCCCTAGGACTAGCGGGAATCCCAATGAGCAGTTCTTC.

The rearrangement uses TRBV10-3 and TRBJ1-5, with TRBD1 matching over 10 bases. CDR3 size: 17 residues. The germline V gene has CDR1 ENHRY and CDR2 SYGVKD. V lost 4 bases to trimming and J lost 5 bases; unmatched junction nucleotides: 11. The CDR3 nucleotides read TGTGCCATCAGTGCCTTCGGGGGACAGGGGTTTGATCAGCCCCAGCATTTT. Its protein is CAISAFGGQGFDQPQHF.

This chain connects TRBV20-1 to TRBJ2-7, with 8 bases fitting TRBD2. Germline V gene data show CDR1 as DFQATT and CDR2 as SNEGSKA (reference sequence). Losses at the gene ends were 6 bases for V and 0 bases for J; bases not matched to a gene: 10. The CDR3 loop spans 15 amino acids. The CDR3 reads CSALVAGPLSYEQYF. In DNA, the CDR3 is TGCAGTGCACTCGTAGCGGGACCACTCTCCTACGAGCAGTACTTC.

V usage is TRBV5-1 and J usage is TRBJ2-7; D remains unclear. Trimming took off 0 bases at V and 2 bases at J, with 9 bases between the two ends. There are 14 residues in the CDR3. In germline, CDR1 is SGHRS, CDR2 YFSETQ. The CDR3 DNA sequence: TGCGCCAGCAGCTTGGCGCAGGAGCCCTACGAGCAGTACTTC. Protein: CASSLAQEPYEQYF.

This clonotype came up a few times. V gene TRBV10-3 combines with J gene TRBJ2-3, with 8 positions matching TRBD2. The CDR3 has 14 residues. J was trimmed by 4 bases and V by 6 bases; bases with no gene match: 6. The germline CDR1 and CDR2 sequences are ENHRY and SYGVKD. This chain's CDR3 is CAIRDPGLADTQYF. In DNA form, the CDR3 reads TGTGCCATCAGAGACCCGGGACTAGCAGATACGCAGTATTTT.

The sample holds a few counts of this clonotype. The rearrangement joins TRBV29-1 to TRBJ2-2, with D possibly matching TRBD1 (6 bases). Between the trimmed V and J ends, which lost 7 bases and 0 bases, there was a span of 9 bases. Germline assignment: CDR1 SQVTM and CDR2 ANQGSEA. This CDR3 contains 13 residues. CDR3 nucleotide sequence: TGCAGCGCCGGGACATCGAACACCGGGGAGCTGTTTTTT. Amino acids: CSAGTSNTGELFF.